The rows below give T cell receptor beta chains drawn from one sample of a study of Ad26.COV2.S vaccination and SARS-CoV-2 variants. Libraries were prepared by immunoSEQ multiplex PCR; TCRdb keeps only in-frame clonotypes and omits some of them. This table has some 370,000 clones, around 82% appearing once. This sample comprised peripheral blood, obtained in a trial of Ad26.COV2.S vaccine versus placebo. The receptors originated from a person aged 18-65 years who received the Ad26.COV2.S COVID-19 vaccine or a placebo. CDR3s include the opening cysteine and the closing phenylalanine or tryptophan. The D gene is left open where the match is weak. The size entry is marked missing in some rows and otherwise reads once, few, many or a size class.

V gene: TRBV11-3; clone size: -; D gene: -; J gene: TRBJ2-7; CDR3 protein: CASSLEEGTKQYF; CDR3 DNA: TGTGCCAGCAGCTTAGAAGAGGGTACGAAGCAGTACTTC
V gene: TRBV18; clone size: -; D gene: -; J gene: TRBJ2-2; CDR3 protein: CASSPRAPVNTGELFF; CDR3 DNA: TGTGCCAGCTCACCTCGGGCCCCGGTGAACACCGGGGAGCTGTTTTTT
V gene: TRBV9; clone size: -; D gene: TRBD2; J gene: TRBJ2-3; CDR3 protein: CASSDRLAGAADTQYF; CDR3 DNA: TGTGCCAGCAGCGATAGACTAGCGGGAGCCGCAGATACGCAGTATTTT
V gene: TRBV5-6; clone size: -; D gene: -; J gene: TRBJ2-7; CDR3 protein: CASSLLHEQYF; CDR3 DNA: TGTGCCAGCAGCTTGCTCCACGAGCAGTACTTC
V gene: TRBV4-2; clone size: -; D gene: TRBD1; J gene: TRBJ1-4; CDR3 protein: CASSRTQGFNEKLFF; CDR3 DNA: TGTGCCAGCAGCCGCACACAGGGGTTTAATGAAAAACTGTTTTTT
V gene: TRBV27; clone size: -; D gene: -; J gene: TRBJ2-7; CDR3 protein: CASSLAGDEQYF; CDR3 DNA: TGTGCCAGCAGTTTAGCCGGGGACGAGCAGTACTTC
V gene: TRBV9; clone size: few; D gene: -; J gene: TRBJ1-3; CDR3 protein: CASSSLSSGNTIYF; CDR3 DNA: TGTGCCAGCAGCTCCCTGAGCTCTGGAAACACCATATATTTT
V gene: TRBV10-3; clone size: -; D gene: TRBD2; J gene: TRBJ2-3; CDR3 protein: CAIRDGLAGTDTQYF; CDR3 DNA: TGTGCCATCAGAGACGGACTAGCGGGCACAGATACGCAGTATTTT
V gene: TRBV4-1; clone size: -; D gene: -; J gene: TRBJ2-3; CDR3 protein: CASSRRDRTDTQYF; CDR3 DNA: TGCGCCAGCAGCCGGCGGGATCGGACAGATACGCAGTATTTT
V gene: TRBV12-3/TRBV12-4; clone size: -; D gene: TRBD1; J gene: TRBJ2-3; CDR3 protein: CASDRESTDTQYF; CDR3 DNA: TGTGCCAGCGACAGGGAGAGCACAGATACGCAGTATTTT
V gene: TRBV2; clone size: -; D gene: -; J gene: TRBJ2-7; CDR3 protein: CASNSGTRLSDF; CDR3 DNA: TGTGCCAGCAATTCGGGGACCCGCCTTTCGGACTTC
V gene: TRBV27; clone size: -; D gene: TRBD2; J gene: TRBJ2-1; CDR3 protein: CASSDGRGGEQFF; CDR3 DNA: TGTGCCAGCAGTGACGGGAGGGGAGGGGAGCAGTTCTTC
V gene: TRBV7-8; clone size: -; D gene: -; J gene: TRBJ1-1; CDR3 protein: CASKETLNTEAFF; CDR3 DNA: TGTGCCAGCAAAGAGACCCTGAACACTGAAGCTTTCTTT
V gene: TRBV6-5; clone size: -; D gene: TRBD1; J gene: TRBJ1-2; CDR3 protein: CASARGNYGYTF; CDR3 DNA: TGTGCCAGTGCCAGGGGGAACTATGGCTACACCTTC
V gene: TRBV4-3; clone size: -; D gene: -; J gene: TRBJ1-1; CDR3 protein: CASSPGTFPYMNTEAFF; CDR3 DNA: TGCGCCAGCAGCCCTGGGACCTTCCCATACATGAACACTGAAGCTTTCTTT
V gene: TRBV2; clone size: -; D gene: TRBD1; J gene: TRBJ2-7; CDR3 protein: CASRWDSSSYEQYF; CDR3 DNA: TGTGCCAGCAGGTGGGACAGCAGCTCCTACGAGCAGTACTTC
V gene: TRBV18; clone size: few; D gene: TRBD2; J gene: TRBJ2-2; CDR3 protein: CASSQRTSGITGELFF; CDR3 DNA: TGTGCCAGCTCCCAAAGGACTAGCGGGATCACCGGGGAGCTGTTTTTT
V gene: TRBV28; clone size: -; D gene: -; J gene: TRBJ2-1; CDR3 protein: CASSLEFEQFF; CDR3 DNA: TGTGCCAGCAGTTTAGAGTTTGAGCAGTTCTTC
V gene: TRBV10-2; clone size: -; D gene: -; J gene: TRBJ2-1; CDR3 protein: CASSVLMGYEQFF; CDR3 DNA: TGCGCCAGCAGTGTACTTATGGGGTATGAGCAGTTCTTC
V gene: TRBV2; clone size: -; D gene: -; J gene: TRBJ1-5; CDR3 protein: CASSEGNQPQHF; CDR3 DNA: TGTGCCAGCAGTGAGGGAAATCAGCCCCAGCATTTT
V gene: TRBV28; clone size: -; D gene: TRBD1; J gene: TRBJ1-1; CDR3 protein: CASSPVPGGGPPAPEAFF; CDR3 DNA: TGTGCCAGCAGTCCTGTTCCCGGAGGGGGCCCACCCGCCCCTGAAGCTTTCTTT
V gene: TRBV7-9; clone size: once; D gene: -; J gene: TRBJ1-1; CDR3 protein: CASSLGLRAVTEAFF; CDR3 DNA: TGTGCCAGCAGCTTAGGGCTTCGGGCGGTCACTGAAGCTTTCTTT
V gene: TRBV7-9; clone size: -; D gene: TRBD1; J gene: TRBJ1-1; CDR3 protein: CASSRDSGAEAFF; CDR3 DNA: TGTGCCAGCAGCCGGGACAGTGGAGCTGAAGCTTTCTTT
V gene: TRBV19; clone size: -; D gene: -; J gene: TRBJ1-3; CDR3 protein: CASKVAGGNTIYF; CDR3 DNA: TGTGCCAGTAAGGTTGCGGGAGGAAACACCATATATTTT
V gene: TRBV3-1/TRBV3-2; clone size: -; D gene: -; J gene: TRBJ1-2; CDR3 protein: CASSQPLTGPANYGYTF; CDR3 DNA: TGTGCCAGCAGCCAACCCTTGACAGGACCAGCTAACTATGGCTACACCTTC
V gene: TRBV27; clone size: few; D gene: TRBD1; J gene: TRBJ2-5; CDR3 protein: CASGTGETQYF; CDR3 DNA: TGTGCCAGCGGGACAGGGGAGACCCAGTACTTC
V gene: TRBV18; clone size: -; D gene: -; J gene: TRBJ1-2; CDR3 protein: CASSPRGAVYGYTF; CDR3 DNA: TGTGCCAGCTCACCACGGGGGGCAGTATATGGCTACACCTTC
V gene: TRBV11-2; clone size: -; D gene: -; J gene: TRBJ2-7; CDR3 protein: CASTRGWTNYEQYF; CDR3 DNA: TGTGCCAGCACCCGAGGCTGGACCAACTACGAGCAGTACTTC
V gene: TRBV27; clone size: few; D gene: -; J gene: TRBJ2-2; CDR3 protein: CASSPNTGELFF; CDR3 DNA: TGTGCCAGCAGTCCAAACACCGGGGAGCTGTTTTTT
V gene: TRBV19; clone size: -; D gene: TRBD1; J gene: TRBJ1-1; CDR3 protein: CASSQGQGNTEAFF; CDR3 DNA: TGTGCCAGTAGTCAGGGACAGGGTAACACTGAAGCTTTCTTT
V gene: TRBV7-9; clone size: -; D gene: -; J gene: TRBJ2-7; CDR3 protein: CASSFEGLTFSYEQYF; CDR3 DNA: TGTGCCAGCAGCTTCGAGGGACTTACCTTCTCCTACGAGCAGTACTTC
V gene: TRBV5-5; clone size: -; D gene: TRBD2; J gene: TRBJ2-3; CDR3 protein: CASVLAGGGSTDTQYF; CDR3 DNA: TGTGCCAGCGTGCTAGCGGGAGGGGGGTCCACAGATACGCAGTATTTT
V gene: TRBV14; clone size: -; D gene: -; J gene: TRBJ1-4; CDR3 protein: CASSQGATTNEKLFF; CDR3 DNA: TGTGCCAGCAGCCAAGGGGCCACAACTAATGAAAAACTGTTTTTT
V gene: TRBV7-6; clone size: -; D gene: -; J gene: TRBJ2-7; CDR3 protein: CASSPILGVEEQYF; CDR3 DNA: TGTGCCAGCAGCCCAATCTTGGGGGTGGAGGAGCAGTACTTC
V gene: TRBV7-9; clone size: few; D gene: -; J gene: TRBJ1-5; CDR3 protein: CASSRQVNQPQHF; CDR3 DNA: TGTGCCAGCAGCCGACAGGTCAATCAGCCCCAGCATTTT
V gene: TRBV3-1/TRBV3-2; clone size: -; D gene: TRBD2; J gene: TRBJ2-1; CDR3 protein: CASSRSSSGEQFF; CDR3 DNA: TGTGCCAGCAGCCGATCCTCTAGCGGCGAGCAGTTCTTC
V gene: TRBV6-5; clone size: -; D gene: TRBD1; J gene: TRBJ2-5; CDR3 protein: CAILTGAETQYF; CDR3 DNA: TGTGCCATACTGACAGGGGCCGAGACCCAGTACTTC
V gene: TRBV19; clone size: few; D gene: TRBD1; J gene: TRBJ2-1; CDR3 protein: CASSIPDRGVGEQFF; CDR3 DNA: TGTGCCAGTAGTATCCCCGACAGGGGAGTAGGTGAGCAGTTCTTC
V gene: TRBV7-8; clone size: -; D gene: TRBD2; J gene: TRBJ2-3; CDR3 protein: CASSLDLAGPTDTQYF; CDR3 DNA: TGTGCCAGCAGCTTAGATCTAGCGGGCCCCACAGATACGCAGTATTTT
V gene: TRBV2; clone size: -; D gene: -; J gene: TRBJ1-2; CDR3 protein: CASSKHIYGYTF; CDR3 DNA: TGTGCCAGCAGTAAGCACATCTATGGCTACACCTTC
V gene: TRBV6-5; clone size: once; D gene: -; J gene: TRBJ2-2; CDR3 protein: CASWSSAGELFF; CDR3 DNA: TGTGCCAGCTGGAGTAGCGCCGGGGAGCTGTTTTTT
V gene: TRBV2; clone size: -; D gene: -; J gene: TRBJ2-3; CDR3 protein: CASSPWGSTDTQYF; CDR3 DNA: TGTGCCAGCAGCCCCTGGGGTAGCACAGATACGCAGTATTTT
V gene: TRBV3-1/TRBV3-2; clone size: once; D gene: TRBD2; J gene: TRBJ2-1; CDR3 protein: CASSQEAGPEQDEQFF; CDR3 DNA: TGTGCCAGCAGCCAAGAAGCGGGGCCGGAACAGGACGAGCAGTTCTTC
V gene: TRBV29-1; clone size: -; D gene: TRBD2; J gene: TRBJ2-7; CDR3 protein: CSVVGGAEYEQYF; CDR3 DNA: TGCAGCGTTGTGGGAGGGGCGGAGTACGAGCAGTACTTC
V gene: TRBV6-4; clone size: -; D gene: -; J gene: TRBJ2-3; CDR3 protein: CASSAGGTDTQYF; CDR3 DNA: TGTGCCAGCAGTGCGGGAGGCACAGATACGCAGTATTTT
V gene: TRBV11-2; clone size: -; D gene: -; J gene: TRBJ2-7; CDR3 protein: CASSPGVGFHF; CDR3 DNA: TGTGCCAGCTCCCCTGGGGTAGGGTTTCACTTC
V gene: TRBV24-1; clone size: -; D gene: -; J gene: TRBJ2-2; CDR3 protein: CATSDSGREEAGELFF; CDR3 DNA: TGTGCCACCAGTGACTCCGGGAGAGAAGAGGCCGGGGAGCTGTTTTTT